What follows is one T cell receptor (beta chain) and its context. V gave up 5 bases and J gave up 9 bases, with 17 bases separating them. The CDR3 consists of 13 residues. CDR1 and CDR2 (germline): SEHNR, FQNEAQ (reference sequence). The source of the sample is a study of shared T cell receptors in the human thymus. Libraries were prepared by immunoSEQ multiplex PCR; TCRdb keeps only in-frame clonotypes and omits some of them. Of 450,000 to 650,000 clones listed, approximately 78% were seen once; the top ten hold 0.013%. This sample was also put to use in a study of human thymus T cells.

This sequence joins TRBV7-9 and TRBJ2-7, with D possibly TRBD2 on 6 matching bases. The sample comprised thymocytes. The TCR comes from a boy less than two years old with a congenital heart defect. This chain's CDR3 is CASSTQLAAGQYF. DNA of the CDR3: TGTGCCAGCAGCACCCAACTAGCCGCCGGGCAGTACTTC. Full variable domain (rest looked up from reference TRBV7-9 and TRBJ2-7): DTGVSQNPRHKITKRGQNVTFRCDPISEHNRLYWYRQTLGQGPEFLTYFQNEAQLEKSRLLSDRFSAERPKGSFSTLEIQRTEQGDSAMYLCASSTQLAAGQYFGPGTRLTVT.